The 5 T cell receptor beta chains below were found in one sample sequenced in a study of CD8 T cells in Susac syndrome. Reverse transcription of roughly 0.5 to 1 ug RNA was carried out with random hexamers. TCRdb ran MiXCR on the immunoSEQ multiplex PCR reads and lists one entry per CDR3 protein. Of about 180,000 distinct CDR3 sequences listed, 85% to 95% were seen once; the top ten hold 0.085% to 0.1%. Input material: CD4+ T cells from PBMCs. The receptor set was obtained from a human donor with Susac syndrome.

J is TRBJ1-2 and V is TRBV28; weak D call: TRBD1 (5 bases). Germline V CDR1 and CDR2: MDHEN, SYDVKM. The CDR3 is made up of 11 amino acids. With 7 bases removed from V and 7 bases from J, the gap between germline ends came to 10 bases. The CDR3 DNA reads as TGTGCCAGCAACGAAGGGGCTGGCTACACCTTC. It codes for CASNEGAGYTF.

This sequence joins TRBV30 and TRBJ2-1, with 8 bases fitting TRBD2. Germline CDR1 GTSNPN, CDR2 SVGIG (reference sequence). Trimming took 4 bases from V and 4 from J; bases not matched to a gene: 12. The length of the CDR3 is 16 residues. The CDR3 DNA reads TGTGCCTGGACTTCAACCGGGACTAGAAAATACAATGAGCAGTTCTTC. Its translation is CAWTSTGTRKYNEQFF. Combining the CDR3 with reference TRBV30 and TRBJ2-1 gives the whole variable domain SQTIHQWPATLVQPVGSPLSLECTVEGTSNPNLYWYRQAAGRGLQLLFYSVGIGQISSEVPQNLSASRPQDRQFILSSKKLLLSDSGFYLCAWTSTGTRKYNEQFFGPGTRLTVL.

The gene calls are TRBV7-2 and TRBJ2-5; 7 nucleotides align to TRBD1. The CDR3 runs to 16 residues. Trimming removed 4 bases from V and 4 bases from J; junction bases left unmatched: 12. Germline V CDR1 and CDR2: SGHTA, FQGNSA. CDR3 loop: CASSSQGLRGAETQYF. CDR3 sequence (DNA): TGTGCCAGCAGCTCACAGGGGCTCCGGGGTGCAGAGACCCAGTACTTC.

CDR3 in amino acids: CASSQGGGGPPKGIQYF. CDR3 nucleotide sequence: TGTGCCAGCAGCCAAGGAGGTGGCGGGCCACCGAAGGGCATTCAGTACTTC. This rearrangement joins TRBV14 to TRBJ2-4; D perhaps matches TRBD2 (5 bases). CDR3 length: 17 amino acids. Trimming left V 1 base short and J 9 bases short, with 22 bases between. The V gene's germline CDR1 is SGHDN and CDR2 FVKESK.

V is TRBV5-4 and J is TRBJ2-3; 8 positions match TRBD1. The germline gives CDR1 SGHNT, CDR2 YYREEE (reference sequence). The CDR3 loop spans 14 amino acids. V was pared by 0 bases and J by 14 bases, with 11 bases of the junction left unmatched. In DNA form, the CDR3 reads TGTGCCAGCAGCTTGGCCCTTACTGGACAGGGCATGTATTTT. Translated: CASSLALTGQGMYF.